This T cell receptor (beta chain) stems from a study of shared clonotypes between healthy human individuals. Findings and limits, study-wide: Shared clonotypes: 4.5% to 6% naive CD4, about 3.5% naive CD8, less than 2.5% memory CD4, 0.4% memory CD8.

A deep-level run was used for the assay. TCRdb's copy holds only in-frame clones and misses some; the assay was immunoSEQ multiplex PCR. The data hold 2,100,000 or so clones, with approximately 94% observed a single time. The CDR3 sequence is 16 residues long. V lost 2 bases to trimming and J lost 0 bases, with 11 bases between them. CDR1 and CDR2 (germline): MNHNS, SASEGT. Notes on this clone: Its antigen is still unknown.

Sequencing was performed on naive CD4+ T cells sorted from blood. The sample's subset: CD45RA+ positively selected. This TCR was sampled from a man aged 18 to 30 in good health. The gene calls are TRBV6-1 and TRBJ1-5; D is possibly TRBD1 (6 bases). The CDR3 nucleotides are TGTGCCAGCAGTGAAACCTGGACAGTTAGCAATCAGCCCCAGCATTTT. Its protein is CASSETWTVSNQPQHF.